This passage covers 7 T cell receptor beta chains from one sample sequenced in a study of blood T cell dynamics during melanoma immunotherapy. Produced via immunoSEQ multiplex PCR; TCRdb's table is partial and in-frame only. The sample contains fewer than 11,000 clones, over 75% of which appear only once. Time point noted: pre-treatment baseline. Here the sequenced sample was blood, taken from a patient treated with checkpoint blockade. These receptors were collected from a human donor with melanoma.

The chain is built from TRBV30 and TRBJ1-6; D unclear. Germline lookup yields CDR1 GTSNPN and CDR2 SVGIG (reference sequence). CDR3 length equals 12 residues. Trimming shortened V by 3 bases and J by 6 bases, and 6 bases separated the two germline ends. In nucleotides, the CDR3 is TGTGCCTGGAGCCGCCCTAATTCACCCCTCCACTTT. Amino acid sequence: CAWSRPNSPLHF. Complete variable domain (other parts from reference TRBV30 and TRBJ1-6): SQTIHQWPATLVQPVGSPLSLECTVEGTSNPNLYWYRQAAGRGLQLLFYSVGIGQISSEVPQNLSASRPQDRQFILSSKKLLLSDSGFYLCAWSRPNSPLHFGNGTRLTVT.

This chain uses TRBV29-1 with TRBJ1-1; no firm D call. There are 12 residues in the CDR3. Trimming cost V 4 bases and J 1 base, with 7 bases left between them. CDR1 is SQVTM and CDR2 is ANQGSEA in the germline V gene. CDR3 coding DNA: TGCAGCGTTGTACGTACGAACACTGAAGCTTTCTTT. Encoded protein: CSVVRTNTEAFF.

The chain joins TRBV2 to TRBJ2-7; perhaps D is TRBD1 or TRBD2 (5 bases each). In germline, CDR1 is SNHLY, CDR2 FYNNEI. The CDR3 has 14 amino acids. The germline V and J ends were trimmed by 3 bases and 0 bases, with 9 bases remaining between them. The CDR3 coding sequence is TGTGCCAGCAGTGAGGGGGTTCTCTCCTACGAGCAGTACTTC. This encodes CASSEGVLSYEQYF.

The J gene is TRBJ2-2, the V gene TRBV6-9; unclear D gene. Germline assignment: CDR1 MNHGY and CDR2 SVAAGI. This CDR3 is built from 13 residues. V lost 5 bases and J 1 base, leaving 5 bases between the germline ends. This chain's CDR3 is CASSDLNTGELFF. In DNA, the CDR3 is TGTGCCAGCAGTGACCTGAACACCGGGGAGCTGTTTTTT.

This chain connects TRBV11-2 to TRBJ2-3; 12 nucleotides line up with TRBD2. Germline loops: CDR1 SGHAT, CDR2 FQNNGV. Trimming took 3 bases from V and 8 from J; bases not matched to a gene: 6. The CDR3 totals 15 residues. The DNA for the CDR3 is TGTGCCAGCAGCTTGGGGTCTAGCGGGGGGGTTACGCAGTATTTT. It is translated as CASSLGSSGGVTQYF. The full variable domain, rest sourced from reference TRBV11-2 and TRBJ2-3, is EAGVAQSPRYKIIEKRQSVAFWCNPISGHATLYWYQQILGQGPKLLIQFQNNGVVDDSQLPKDRFSAERLKGVDSTLKIQPAKLEDSAVYLCASSLGSSGGVTQYFGPGTRLTVL.

The CDR3 bases are TGTGCCAGTAGTATCTCACTAGCGGGAGTAGAGACCCAGTACTTC. This translates into CASSISLAGVETQYF. The rearrangement uses TRBV19 and TRBJ2-5, with 11 bases lining up with TRBD2. The V segment lost 3 bases and the J segment 4 bases; nucleotides outside the gene matches: 4. The germline gives CDR1 LNHDA, CDR2 SQIVND (reference sequence). The CDR3 length is 15 residues. Together with reference TRBV19 and TRBJ2-5, the CDR3 gives the full variable domain: DGGITQSPKYLFRKEGQNVTLSCEQNLNHDAMYWYRQDPGQGLRLIYYSQIVNDFQKGDIAEGYSVSREKKESFPLTVTSAQKNPTAFYLCASSISLAGVETQYFGPGTRLLVL.

This clone was observed a few times. Germline and junction disagree at one end, which may indicate a read error. This chain connects TRBV20-1 to TRBJ1-1; D unresolved. The CDR3 totals 9 residues. CDR1 DFQATT and CDR2 SNEGSKA come from the germline V gene (reference sequence). The chain's CDR3 is CSLNNEAFF. The CDR3 region has the DNA TGCAGTCTTAACAATGAAGCTTTCTTT.